This is a list of T cell receptor beta chains from one sample in a study of vaccination and CD4 T cells after COVID-19. These receptors lack a known antigen. TCRdb independently ran MiXCR on the PCR reads; one entry per CDR3 protein. The sample has about 8,000 distinct CDR3 sequences, approximately 46% seen once; the top ten hold 15% to 20%. The specimen was CD4+ T cells from blood, cultured in vitro. These receptors were obtained from a human donor who had recovered from COVID-19. Both conserved end residues are part of each CDR3. The order of the fields is J gene, clone size, V gene, D gene, CDR3 DNA, CDR3 protein. A D gene is named only where the DNA matches it firmly. Where a row states a size, it is once, few, many or the class of an expanded clone; other rows omit it.

j_call: TRBJ1-5
clone_size: -
v_call: TRBV24-1
d_call: -
cdr3_nt: TGTGCCACCAGTTCAGGTCAGAATAGCAATCAGCCCCAGCATTTT
cdr3_aa: CATSSGQNSNQPQHF

j_call: TRBJ2-1
clone_size: few
v_call: TRBV7-2
d_call: -
cdr3_nt: TGTGCCAGCAGCCCATTCGGTGAGCAGTTCTTC
cdr3_aa: CASSPFGEQFF

j_call: TRBJ1-1
clone_size: -
v_call: TRBV11-3
d_call: -
cdr3_nt: TGTGCCAGCAGCTTCAGGGGTGGCACTGAAGCTTTCTTT
cdr3_aa: CASSFRGGTEAFF

j_call: TRBJ2-1
clone_size: -
v_call: TRBV5-4
d_call: -
cdr3_nt: TGTGCCAGCAGCGGTTTAGATTGGGGCAATGAGCAGTTCTTC
cdr3_aa: CASSGLDWGNEQFF

j_call: TRBJ2-3
clone_size: -
v_call: TRBV6-2/TRBV6-3
d_call: -
cdr3_nt: TGTGCCAGCAGTTCTAGCGTGGGCACAGATACGCAGTATTTT
cdr3_aa: CASSSSVGTDTQYF

j_call: TRBJ2-7
clone_size: -
v_call: TRBV7-2
d_call: TRBD1
cdr3_nt: TGTGCCAGCAGCCCCGGCCGGGACAGGACCTACGAGCAGTACTTC
cdr3_aa: CASSPGRDRTYEQYF

j_call: TRBJ1-3
clone_size: -
v_call: TRBV10-2
d_call: -
cdr3_nt: TGCGCCGCGACGACGGACTCTGGAAACACCATATATTTT
cdr3_aa: CAATTDSGNTIYF

j_call: TRBJ2-5
clone_size: -
v_call: TRBV7-3
d_call: -
cdr3_nt: TGTGCCAGCAGCTCCGGACGGGGCCAAGAGACCCAGTACTTC
cdr3_aa: CASSSGRGQETQYF

j_call: TRBJ1-5
clone_size: few
v_call: TRBV6-1
d_call: -
cdr3_nt: TGTGCCAGCAGTGAAGCGCCAGGGGTCACCCCCCAGCATTTT
cdr3_aa: CASSEAPGVTPQHF

j_call: TRBJ2-3
clone_size: once
v_call: TRBV19
d_call: -
cdr3_nt: TGTGCCAGTAGCGTTCGACACACAGATACGCAGTATTTT
cdr3_aa: CASSVRHTDTQYF

j_call: TRBJ2-1
clone_size: once
v_call: TRBV7-8
d_call: -
cdr3_nt: TGTGCCAGCAGCTTGGAGCGGGCTCGGGTCAATGAGCAGTTCTTC
cdr3_aa: CASSLERARVNEQFF

j_call: TRBJ1-6
clone_size: few
v_call: TRBV7-3
d_call: -
cdr3_nt: TGTGCCAGCAGCCCTAGCTCCTATAATTCACCCCTCCACTTT
cdr3_aa: CASSPSSYNSPLHF

j_call: TRBJ2-7
clone_size: -
v_call: TRBV28
d_call: TRBD1
cdr3_nt: TGTGCCAGCAGCCTAGACAGGGGGCAGCACTTC
cdr3_aa: CASSLDRGQHF

j_call: TRBJ2-1
clone_size: -
v_call: TRBV24-1
d_call: TRBD2
cdr3_nt: TGTGCCACCAGTGACCCAGGACTAGCGGGAGGTCTACGAGATGAGCAGTTCTTC
cdr3_aa: CATSDPGLAGGLRDEQFF

j_call: TRBJ2-3
clone_size: -
v_call: TRBV7-2
d_call: TRBD2
cdr3_nt: TGTGCCAGCAGCTCTGGGGTAGCGGGGAGCACAGATACGCAGTATTTT
cdr3_aa: CASSSGVAGSTDTQYF

j_call: TRBJ1-5
clone_size: -
v_call: TRBV20-1
d_call: -
cdr3_nt: TGCAGTGTAAGCCAGGGAGTCGGTCAGCCCCAGCATTTT
cdr3_aa: CSVSQGVGQPQHF

j_call: TRBJ1-1
clone_size: -
v_call: TRBV20-1
d_call: -
cdr3_nt: TGCAGTGCTAGAGATGGCGTGGGCACTGAAGCTTTCTTT
cdr3_aa: CSARDGVGTEAFF

j_call: TRBJ2-7
clone_size: -
v_call: TRBV6-2/TRBV6-3
d_call: TRBD1
cdr3_nt: TGTGCCAGCAGTGAACGGCCGGGACAGGCCCAGGAGCAGTACTTC
cdr3_aa: CASSERPGQAQEQYF

j_call: TRBJ1-6
clone_size: few
v_call: TRBV6-1
d_call: TRBD1
cdr3_nt: TGTGCCAGCAGTGCCGGGACAGTTTCCTATAATTCACCCCTCCACTTT
cdr3_aa: CASSAGTVSYNSPLHF

j_call: TRBJ1-3
clone_size: -
v_call: TRBV10-3
d_call: -
cdr3_nt: TGTGCCATCTCATCGGCGCAGGGAGGGAACACCATATATTTT
cdr3_aa: CAISSAQGGNTIYF

j_call: TRBJ1-5
clone_size: -
v_call: TRBV15
d_call: -
cdr3_nt: TGTGCCACCAGCAGAGATATTGACCCGAGTGGGGCCCAGCATTTT
cdr3_aa: CATSRDIDPSGAQHF

j_call: TRBJ1-1
clone_size: -
v_call: TRBV7-3
d_call: TRBD1
cdr3_nt: TGTGCCAGCAGCGGGGACAGAAACACTGAAGCTTTCTTT
cdr3_aa: CASSGDRNTEAFF

j_call: TRBJ2-2
clone_size: few
v_call: TRBV5-4
d_call: -
cdr3_nt: TGTGCCAGCAGCCTCAAGGGGGGTCTGCCCACCGGGGAGCTGTTTTTT
cdr3_aa: CASSLKGGLPTGELFF

j_call: TRBJ2-7
clone_size: -
v_call: TRBV30
d_call: TRBD1
cdr3_nt: TGTGCCTGGAGTGTCCCGGACAGGGCGAGGCAGTACTTC
cdr3_aa: CAWSVPDRARQYF

j_call: TRBJ1-5
clone_size: few
v_call: TRBV12-3/TRBV12-4
d_call: -
cdr3_nt: TGTGCCAGCTCTAGGGGGAAACAGCCCCAGCATTTT
cdr3_aa: CASSRGKQPQHF

j_call: TRBJ1-1
clone_size: -
v_call: TRBV9
d_call: -
cdr3_nt: TGTGCCAGCAGCGTCTCAGGGCAGGACGTGAATGAAGCTTTCTTT
cdr3_aa: CASSVSGQDVNEAFF

j_call: TRBJ1-2
clone_size: -
v_call: TRBV30
d_call: -
cdr3_nt: TGTGCCTGCATTGAGGGAGGGGCGGGTGGCTACACCTTC
cdr3_aa: CACIEGGAGGYTF

j_call: TRBJ1-5
clone_size: few
v_call: TRBV20-1
d_call: -
cdr3_nt: TGCAGTGCTAGAGAAGGGGGAAGCAATCAGCCCCAGCATTTT
cdr3_aa: CSAREGGSNQPQHF

j_call: TRBJ2-1
clone_size: few
v_call: TRBV7-8
d_call: TRBD2
cdr3_nt: TGTGCCAGCAGCCCGGGACTAGCCGTCTACAATGAGCAGTTCTTC
cdr3_aa: CASSPGLAVYNEQFF

j_call: TRBJ1-1
clone_size: -
v_call: TRBV30
d_call: -
cdr3_nt: TGTGCCTGGAGCCAGGATGAAGTGAACACTGAAGCTTTCTTT
cdr3_aa: CAWSQDEVNTEAFF

j_call: TRBJ2-3
clone_size: -
v_call: TRBV2
d_call: -
cdr3_nt: TGTGCCAGCCCCGAAGGTAGCGCAGATACGCAGTATTTT
cdr3_aa: CASPEGSADTQYF

j_call: TRBJ1-1
clone_size: -
v_call: TRBV6-1
d_call: -
cdr3_nt: TGTGCCAGCAGACCCCCGGGGAACACTGAAGCTTTCTTT
cdr3_aa: CASRPPGNTEAFF

j_call: TRBJ1-6
clone_size: -
v_call: TRBV12-3/TRBV12-4
d_call: -
cdr3_nt: TGTGCCAGCAGTTTTCTCGGGGCTGGATCACCCCTCCACTTT
cdr3_aa: CASSFLGAGSPLHF

j_call: TRBJ2-7
clone_size: -
v_call: TRBV20-1
d_call: -
cdr3_nt: TGCAGTGCTAGAGCCGTAGCGGCACCAGAGAGGAACGAGCAGTACTTC
cdr3_aa: CSARAVAAPERNEQYF

j_call: TRBJ1-1
clone_size: -
v_call: TRBV7-3
d_call: -
cdr3_nt: TGTGCCAGCAGCTTAAGGCCTACTTCCACTGAAGCTTTCTTT
cdr3_aa: CASSLRPTSTEAFF

j_call: TRBJ1-2
clone_size: -
v_call: TRBV10-3
d_call: TRBD1
cdr3_nt: TGTGCCATCAGTGAGTCGAGGGGACAGGGTGCGTCAGGCTACACCTTC
cdr3_aa: CAISESRGQGASGYTF

j_call: TRBJ1-3
clone_size: -
v_call: TRBV19
d_call: -
cdr3_nt: TGTGCCAGTCGATCACTCAGCGGGTCGAGCTCTGGAAACACCATATATTTT
cdr3_aa: CASRSLSGSSSGNTIYF

j_call: TRBJ1-3
clone_size: large
v_call: TRBV6-2/TRBV6-3
d_call: -
cdr3_nt: TGTGCCACCGCCGACAGGTTCTCTGGAAACACCATATATTTT
cdr3_aa: CATADRFSGNTIYF

j_call: TRBJ1-1
clone_size: few
v_call: TRBV7-8
d_call: -
cdr3_nt: TGTGCCAGCAGCTTAGTTGGGGGCGCAGGTATGAACACTGAAGCTTTCTTT
cdr3_aa: CASSLVGGAGMNTEAFF

j_call: TRBJ2-7
clone_size: -
v_call: TRBV2
d_call: -
cdr3_nt: TGTGCCAGCAGTAGGATCCAGCGGGCCTACGAGCAGTACTTC
cdr3_aa: CASSRIQRAYEQYF

j_call: TRBJ1-1
clone_size: -
v_call: TRBV28
d_call: TRBD1
cdr3_nt: TGTGCCTCTTTAGATCGAACAGGGGTGTGGACTGAAGCTTTCTTT
cdr3_aa: CASLDRTGVWTEAFF

j_call: TRBJ1-1
clone_size: -
v_call: TRBV7-3
d_call: TRBD1
cdr3_nt: TGTGCCAGCAGCTTAAGACAGGGGACGAACACTGAAGCTTTCTTT
cdr3_aa: CASSLRQGTNTEAFF

j_call: TRBJ1-2
clone_size: -
v_call: TRBV27
d_call: -
cdr3_nt: TGTGCCAGCAGTTTAACCCGAGTAGGGTATGGCTACACCTTC
cdr3_aa: CASSLTRVGYGYTF

j_call: TRBJ1-6
clone_size: -
v_call: TRBV4-1
d_call: -
cdr3_nt: TGCGCCAGCAGCGGTCTCTCCTATAATTCACCCCTCCACTTT
cdr3_aa: CASSGLSYNSPLHF

j_call: TRBJ1-5
clone_size: -
v_call: TRBV6-5
d_call: -
cdr3_nt: TGTGCCAGCAGTTCCCAGGGGCGGGTTGATCAGCCCCAGCATTTT
cdr3_aa: CASSSQGRVDQPQHF

j_call: TRBJ2-3
clone_size: -
v_call: TRBV7-2
d_call: TRBD2
cdr3_nt: TGTGCCAGCAGCCCCGTAGCGGGAGTAGAGACAGATACGCAGTATTTT
cdr3_aa: CASSPVAGVETDTQYF